This T cell receptor (beta chain) was retrieved from a study of vaccination and CD4 T cells after COVID-19 (dated by TCRdb to 2022 to 2024). Regarding the study in general: Convalescent patients had a positive SARS-CoV-2 result on nasal swab PCR, and of these patients, fewer than ten had mild disease and one had severe disease. Each participant got two doses of either the Pfizer-BioNTech BNT162b2 vaccine (n=8) or the Moderna mRNA-1273 vaccine (n=2). In the convalescent cohort there were six males and four females, among whom were two Hispanic individuals, seven Caucasians, two Asians and one multiracial person. Post-COVID blood samples from convalescent patients were collected a median of 101 days after diagnosis, with a range of 35 to 161 days. In 10 COVID-19 convalescent patients and a few infection-naive healthy vaccine recipients, the spike-specific CD4+ TCR repertoire before mRNA vaccination was compared with the repertoire after mRNA vaccination. As controls, cultures received a CEFX viral epitope pool (the positive control), an HIV-1 Nef peptide pool (the negative control), or no peptide at all. Post-vaccine blood samples were obtained a median of approximately 70 days after the second vaccine dose, with a range of 14 to 241 days. Culture stimuli were overlapping spike peptide pools from SARS-CoV-2 and from the common cold coronaviruses HCoV-NL63, HCoV-OC43 and HCoV-229E.

The library came from PCR. DNA from cultured CD4+ T cells underwent TCR sequencing with the Oncomine TCR Beta short-read assay at the Johns Hopkins FTIC core. Genomic DNA was extracted from the cultured CD4+ T cells with the QIAamp micro DNA kit. Oncomine TCR Beta libraries from cultured CD4+ T cells were pooled using unique dual indexes and sequenced on an Illumina iSeq 100. From the authors' description of their analysis: Non-productive sequences were filtered out, and CDR3s that did not start with C, did not end with F or W, or were shorter than 7 amino acids were discarded. The MANAFEST web application was used to identify antigen-specific clonotypes by comparing peptide-stimulated wells against reference wells and other culture wells. An FDR below 0.05, an odds ratio above 5, and a productive frequency above 0.1% in at least two of three replicate wells were required for clones to be considered positive. Clonotypes that were significantly expanded in both SARS-CoV-2 spike wells and at least one common cold coronavirus spike condition were defined as cross-reactive. Similarity between CDR3 sequences was evaluated in R version 3.6.1 using Levenshtein distances (stringdist) and unrooted phylogenetic trees (ape). The public reads were quality trimmed at Q25 with fastp and then assembled into clones with MiXCR by TCRdb, keeping productive beta chains. Each CDR3 protein gets just one entry, which takes the most common genes and DNA from the rows behind it. TCRdb's processing, not the authors' own work, is the source of the V and J calls. Counted in this sample were fewer than 20,000 distinct CDR3 sequences; 70% of them appeared once. Less than 7% of the sample is in the top ten clones.

On this clonotype itself: The antigen it binds to is not known. The input lacks base qualities; no much larger clone sits a single base away.

The study at large found these results: Nearly all vaccine-specific clones in convalescent patients (304 of 307) were mono-reactive for SARS-CoV-2 spike rather than cross-reactive with common cold coronaviruses. In convalescent patients, a median approximately 86% of post-vaccine SARS-CoV-2-reactive clones were detected only after vaccination, and vaccine-specific priming was suggested by this finding. An increase in the median number of SARS-CoV-2-reactive clonotypes from around 20 after infection to 35 to 40 after vaccination was observed, but the change was not found to be significant. Only a relatively small number of convalescent patients were included in the study, and early timepoints following natural infection were not analyzed.

V is cut back by 5 bases and J by 6 bases, with 10 bases in the junction unmatched. Including the terminal cysteine and phenylalanine, the CDR3 comprises 16 residues. The kept DNA is CDR3 alone, 48 bases in frame from the first base. CDR1 and CDR2 are drawn from the germline V gene: MDHEN, SYDVKM. What the treatment or condition label conveys for this sample: roughly 10-day PBMC culture with coronavirus spike peptide pools or control peptides (ViraFEST assay). The ViraFEST assay, used in the study, expanded antigen-specific T cells with peptide pools and then identified the expanded clonotypes through TCR sequencing. The convalescent patients' positive SARS-CoV-2 PCR tests were from March to December 2020, which was before the Alpha, Beta and Delta variants emerged in the United States. Each well held approximately 2 million PBMCs cultured in IMDM containing around 5.1% human AB serum and 9 to 10 IU/ml IL-2, with around 9.7 ug/ml peptide pools added. On days 3 and 7, half of the culture medium was replaced with fresh IL-2-containing medium. After 9 to 10 days of culture, CD4+ T cells were isolated by negative selection using the EasySep CD4+ T cell isolation kit. PBMCs were separated from whole blood using Ficoll-Paque Plus gradient centrifugation and then either used fresh or cryopreserved at -140C. Culture conditions were generally each tested in triplicate wells.

The chain links TRBV28 with TRBJ2-2; 9 nucleotides in the junction match TRBD1. The specimen sequenced was CD4+ T cells from blood, cultured in vitro. The sequence was collected from a human donor who had recovered from COVID-19. The CDR3 protein is CASSLTGTGIPGELFF. At the DNA level, the sequence is TGTGCCAGCAGTCTAACCGGGACAGGGATTCCCGGGGAGCTGTTTTTT.